The rows below give T cell receptor beta chains drawn from one sample of a study of regulatory T cells in long-lasting Graves disease. In TCRdb, the multiplex PCR reads were re-called with MiXCR into one record per CDR3 protein. The sample includes about 620,000 distinct CDR3 sequences, roughly 15% seen only once; the top ten take about 18%. In addition, the sample was reused for a study of T cells in Graves' hyperthyroidism and ophthalmopathy.

The sample was peripheral blood mononuclear cells (PBMCs), taken at new diagnosis, from a patient treated with antithyroid drugs. Receptors originate from a woman aged 25 to 39 with Graves disease. Both conserved end residues are part of each CDR3. A D gene is named only where the DNA matches it firmly. A row's size may be missing; if present it is once, few, many or a size class.

V: TRBV28; D: .; J: TRBJ2-1; size: .; DNA: TGTGCCAGCAGTGACCAAGGGCGATCGGGGCTAACCTACAATGAGCAGTTCTTC; CDR3: CASSDQGRSGLTYNEQFF
V: TRBV28; D: .; J: TRBJ1-1; size: many; DNA: TGTGCCAGCAGTTTAGGGGGACGGATCAACACTGAAGCTTTCTTT; CDR3: CASSLGGRINTEAFF
V: TRBV28; D: .; J: TRBJ2-7; size: many; DNA: TGTGCCAGCAGCCAAACTAGCAGGGGTTCCTACGAGCAGTACTTC; CDR3: CASSQTSRGSYEQYF
V: TRBV2; D: TRBD2; J: TRBJ2-7; size: many; DNA: TGTGCCAGCAGTGGGCTAGCGGGAGGCTACGAGCAGTACTTC; CDR3: CASSGLAGGYEQYF
V: TRBV5-1; D: .; J: TRBJ2-5; size: few; DNA: TGCGCCAGCAGCTTGGGTCGGGGCGGCCTCCAAGAGACCCAGTACTTC; CDR3: CASSLGRGGLQETQYF
V: TRBV10-3; D: .; J: TRBJ1-6; size: many; DNA: TGTGCCATCAGTGGCACCTATAATTCACCCCTCCACTTT; CDR3: CAISGTYNSPLHF
V: TRBV5-1; D: TRBD2; J: TRBJ2-5; size: .; DNA: TGCGCCAGCAGCTTACCGGGACTAGCGGGAGGAGAGACCCAGTACTTC; CDR3: CASSLPGLAGGETQYF
V: TRBV12-3/TRBV12-4; D: .; J: TRBJ1-1; size: many; DNA: TGTGCCAGCACCTCACAGGGCGGGATCACTGAAGCTTTCTTT; CDR3: CASTSQGGITEAFF
V: TRBV20-1; D: TRBD1; J: TRBJ2-7; size: many; DNA: TGCAGTGCTCACCGGACAGGGGGGGCCTACGAGCAGTACTTC; CDR3: CSAHRTGGAYEQYF
V: TRBV29-1; D: .; J: TRBJ2-7; size: few; DNA: TGCAGCGTTCAAAGGGGGGTGTACGAGCAGTACTTC; CDR3: CSVQRGVYEQYF
V: TRBV11-1; D: TRBD1; J: TRBJ2-7; size: .; DNA: TGTGCCAGCAGCTCCGGACAGGGCCACGAGCAGTACTTC; CDR3: CASSSGQGHEQYF
V: TRBV30; D: .; J: TRBJ2-2; size: few; DNA: TGTGCCTGGAGAGAGGGGGCCGGGGAGCTGTTTTTT; CDR3: CAWREGAGELFF
V: TRBV30; D: TRBD1; J: TRBJ1-1; size: few; DNA: TGTGCCTGGAGTCCCCGGGACAGGAGGAACACTGAAGCTTTCTTT; CDR3: CAWSPRDRRNTEAFF
V: TRBV19; D: .; J: TRBJ1-3; size: few; DNA: TGTGCCACAATGCGTAGGGACCGAGGCTCTGGAAACACCATATATTTT; CDR3: CATMRRDRGSGNTIYF
V: TRBV25-1; D: .; J: TRBJ2-5; size: few; DNA: TGTGCCAGCAGTCGAACGACACAAAAAGAGACCCAGTACTTC; CDR3: CASSRTTQKETQYF
V: TRBV11-2; D: .; J: TRBJ2-1; size: many; DNA: TGTGCCAGCAGCTTACAGGACTCCAATGAGCAGTTCTTC; CDR3: CASSLQDSNEQFF
V: TRBV7-2; D: .; J: TRBJ2-6; size: .; DNA: TGTGCCAGCAGCCTTCTGTCCCATGGGGCCAACGTCCTGGCTTTC; CDR3: CASSLLSHGANVLAF
V: TRBV7-3; D: .; J: TRBJ2-2; size: many; DNA: TGTGCCAGCAGCTACCTTCCCCAGGGAAACACCGGGGAGCTGTTTTTT; CDR3: CASSYLPQGNTGELFF
V: TRBV6-1; D: .; J: TRBJ1-2; size: .; DNA: TGTGCCACCCGGAGAGACCGTAACTATGGCTACACCTTC; CDR3: CATRRDRNYGYTF
V: TRBV5-1; D: .; J: TRBJ2-3; size: .; DNA: TGCGCCAGCAGCTTGGGGGAGACTAGCACAGATACGCAGTATTTT; CDR3: CASSLGETSTDTQYF
V: TRBV24-1; D: .; J: TRBJ2-3; size: many; DNA: TGTGCCACCAGTGACTCTGAGGCGGGACAGAGGGGTCATACGCAGTATTTT; CDR3: CATSDSEAGQRGHTQYF